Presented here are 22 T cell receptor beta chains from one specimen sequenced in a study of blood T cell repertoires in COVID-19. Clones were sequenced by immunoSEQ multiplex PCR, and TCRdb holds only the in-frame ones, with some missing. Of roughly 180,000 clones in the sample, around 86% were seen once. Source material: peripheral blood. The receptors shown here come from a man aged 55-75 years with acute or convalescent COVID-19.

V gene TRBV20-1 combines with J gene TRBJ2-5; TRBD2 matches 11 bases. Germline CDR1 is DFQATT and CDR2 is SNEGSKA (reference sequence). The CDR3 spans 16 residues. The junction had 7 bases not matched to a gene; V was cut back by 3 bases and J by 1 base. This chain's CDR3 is CSASELAGVIQETQYF. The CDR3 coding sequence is TGCAGTGCTAGTGAACTAGCGGGAGTGATCCAAGAGACCCAGTACTTC.

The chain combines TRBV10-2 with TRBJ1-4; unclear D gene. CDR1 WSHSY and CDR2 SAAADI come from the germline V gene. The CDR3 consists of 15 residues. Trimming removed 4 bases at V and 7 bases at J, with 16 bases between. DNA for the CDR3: TGCGCCAGCAGTGCCTCTCCAGTTGGTGGTGAAAAACTGTTTTTT. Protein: CASSASPVGGEKLFF.

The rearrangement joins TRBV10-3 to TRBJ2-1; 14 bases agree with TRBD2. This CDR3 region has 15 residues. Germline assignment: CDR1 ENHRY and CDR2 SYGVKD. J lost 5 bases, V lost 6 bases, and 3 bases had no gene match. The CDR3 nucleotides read TGTGCCATCAGACGACTAGCGGGAGGGAACAATGAGCAGTTCTTC. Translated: CAIRRLAGGNNEQFF.

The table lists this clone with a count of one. CDR3 in amino acids: CASSPRENTGELFF. In DNA form, the CDR3 reads TGTGCCAGCAGCCCCAGGGAGAACACCGGGGAGCTGTTTTTT. The rearrangement uses TRBV7-9 and TRBJ2-2; possible D gene TRBD1, 5 bases. The V end lost 5 bases, the J end lost 1 base, and 8 bases lay between the germline ends. This CDR3 has 14 residues. Looked up from germline, CDR1 is SEHNR and CDR2 is FQNEAQ (reference sequence).

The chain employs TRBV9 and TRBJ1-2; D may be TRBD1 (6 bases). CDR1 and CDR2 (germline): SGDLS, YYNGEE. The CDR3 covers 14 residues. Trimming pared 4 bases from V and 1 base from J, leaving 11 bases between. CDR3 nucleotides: TGTGCCAGCAGCCCTCCAGGGGTTAACTATGGCTACACCTTC. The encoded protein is CASSPPGVNYGYTF.

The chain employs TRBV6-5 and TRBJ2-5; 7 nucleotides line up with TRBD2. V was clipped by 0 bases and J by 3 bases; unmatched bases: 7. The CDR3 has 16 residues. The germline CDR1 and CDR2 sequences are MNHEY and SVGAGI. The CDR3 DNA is TGTGCCAGCAGTTACTCGACGGCTAGCGGTGAAGAGACCCAGTACTTC. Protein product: CASSYSTASGEETQYF.

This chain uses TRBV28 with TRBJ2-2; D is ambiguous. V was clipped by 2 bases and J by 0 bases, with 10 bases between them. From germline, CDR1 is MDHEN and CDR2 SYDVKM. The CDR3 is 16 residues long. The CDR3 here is CASSLRRSANTGELFF. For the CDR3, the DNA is TGTGCCAGCAGTTTACGGAGAAGTGCGAACACCGGGGAGCTGTTTTTT. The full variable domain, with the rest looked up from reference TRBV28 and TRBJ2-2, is DVKVTQSSRYLVKRTGEKVFLECVQDMDHENMFWYRQDPGLGLRLIYFSYDVKMKEKGDIPEGYSVSREKKERFSLILESASTNQTSMYLCASSLRRSANTGELFFGEGSRLTVL.

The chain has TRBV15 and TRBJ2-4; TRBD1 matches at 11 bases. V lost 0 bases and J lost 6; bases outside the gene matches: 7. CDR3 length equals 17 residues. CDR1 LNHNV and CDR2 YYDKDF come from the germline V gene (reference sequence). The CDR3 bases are TGTGCCACCAGCAGAGATGGCGGACAGGGGGCCCTAAACATTCAGTACTTC. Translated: CATSRDGGQGALNIQYF.

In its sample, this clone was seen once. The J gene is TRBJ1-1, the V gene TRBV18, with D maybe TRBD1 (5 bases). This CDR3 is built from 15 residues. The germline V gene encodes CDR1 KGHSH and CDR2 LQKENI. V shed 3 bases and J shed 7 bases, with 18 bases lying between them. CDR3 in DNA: TGTGCCAGCTCACCCGGGGGGGTCCGGCGAGGTGAAGCTTTCTTT. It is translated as CASSPGGVRRGEAFF.

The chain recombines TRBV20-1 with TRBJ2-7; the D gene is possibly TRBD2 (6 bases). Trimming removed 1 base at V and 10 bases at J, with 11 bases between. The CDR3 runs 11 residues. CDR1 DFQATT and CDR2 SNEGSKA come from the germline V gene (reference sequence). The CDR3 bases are TGCAGTGCTAGAGCGGGAGCGATTCAGTACTTC. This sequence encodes CSARAGAIQYF.

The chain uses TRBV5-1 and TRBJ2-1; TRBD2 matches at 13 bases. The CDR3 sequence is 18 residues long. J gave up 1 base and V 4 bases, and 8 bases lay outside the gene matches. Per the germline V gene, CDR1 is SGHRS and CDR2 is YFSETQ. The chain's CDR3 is CASSPGLAGPFSYNEQFF. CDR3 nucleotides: TGCGCCAGCAGCCCGGGACTAGCGGGGCCCTTTTCCTACAATGAGCAGTTCTTC.

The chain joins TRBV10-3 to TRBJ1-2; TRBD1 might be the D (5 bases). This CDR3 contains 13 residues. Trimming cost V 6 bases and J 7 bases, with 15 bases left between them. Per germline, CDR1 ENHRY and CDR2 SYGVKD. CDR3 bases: TGTGCCATCAGGGGATCAGGGCAGAGTGGCTACACCTTC. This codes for CAIRGSGQSGYTF.

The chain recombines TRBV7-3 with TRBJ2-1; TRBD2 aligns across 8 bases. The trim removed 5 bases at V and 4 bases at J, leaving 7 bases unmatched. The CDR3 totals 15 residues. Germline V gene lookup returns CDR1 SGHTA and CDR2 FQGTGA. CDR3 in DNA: TGTGCCAGCAGCCAAGGACTAGCCGCTTACAATGAGCAGTTCTTC. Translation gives CASSQGLAAYNEQFF.

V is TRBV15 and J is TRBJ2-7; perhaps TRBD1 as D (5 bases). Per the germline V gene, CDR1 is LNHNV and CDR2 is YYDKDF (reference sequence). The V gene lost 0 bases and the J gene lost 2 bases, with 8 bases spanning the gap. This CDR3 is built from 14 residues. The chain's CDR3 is CATSREGRAYEQYF. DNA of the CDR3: TGTGCCACCAGCAGAGAGGGCAGGGCCTACGAGCAGTACTTC.

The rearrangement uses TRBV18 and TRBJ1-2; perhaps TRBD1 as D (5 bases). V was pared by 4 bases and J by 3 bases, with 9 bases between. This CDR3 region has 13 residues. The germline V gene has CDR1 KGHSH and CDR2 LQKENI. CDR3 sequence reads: CASSQDRHYGYTF. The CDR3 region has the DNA TGTGCCAGCTCACAAGACAGACACTATGGCTACACCTTC.

CDR3 region: CASSQVGGHGYTF. For the CDR3, the DNA is TGTGCCAGCAGCCAAGTAGGAGGCCATGGCTACACCTTC. This rearrangement joins TRBV14 to TRBJ1-2; no clear D gene. Between the trimmed V and J ends, which lost 1 base and 6 bases, there was a span of 9 bases. Per the germline V gene, CDR1 is SGHDN and CDR2 is FVKESK. The CDR3 is 13 amino acids.

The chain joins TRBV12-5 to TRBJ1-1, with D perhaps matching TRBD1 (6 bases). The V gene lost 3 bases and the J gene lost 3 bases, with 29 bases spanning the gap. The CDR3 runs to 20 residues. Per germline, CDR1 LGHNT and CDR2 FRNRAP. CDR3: CASGLPPETTGLSGDTEAFF. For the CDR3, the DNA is TGTGCTAGTGGTTTACCTCCCGAGACGACAGGTTTATCCGGGGACACTGAAGCTTTCTTT.

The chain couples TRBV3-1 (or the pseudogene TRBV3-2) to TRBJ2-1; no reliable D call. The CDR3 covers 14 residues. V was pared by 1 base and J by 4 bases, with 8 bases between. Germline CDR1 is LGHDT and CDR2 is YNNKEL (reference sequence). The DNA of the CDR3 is TGTGCCAGCAGCCAAGTAATGGCATACAATGAGCAGTTCTTC. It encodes CASSQVMAYNEQFF.

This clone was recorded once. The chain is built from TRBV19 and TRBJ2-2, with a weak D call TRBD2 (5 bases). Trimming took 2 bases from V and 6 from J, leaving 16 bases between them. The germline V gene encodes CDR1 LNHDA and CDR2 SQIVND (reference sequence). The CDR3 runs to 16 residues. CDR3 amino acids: CASSINAGVNAGELFF. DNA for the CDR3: TGTGCCAGTAGTATAAATGCGGGCGTTAACGCCGGGGAGCTGTTTTTT.

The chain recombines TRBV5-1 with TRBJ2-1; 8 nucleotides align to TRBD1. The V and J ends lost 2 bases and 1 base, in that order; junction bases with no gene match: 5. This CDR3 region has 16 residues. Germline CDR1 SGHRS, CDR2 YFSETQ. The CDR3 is CASSLRQGSSYNEQFF. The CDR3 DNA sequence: TGCGCCAGCAGCTTACGACAGGGGTCATCCTACAATGAGCAGTTCTTC.

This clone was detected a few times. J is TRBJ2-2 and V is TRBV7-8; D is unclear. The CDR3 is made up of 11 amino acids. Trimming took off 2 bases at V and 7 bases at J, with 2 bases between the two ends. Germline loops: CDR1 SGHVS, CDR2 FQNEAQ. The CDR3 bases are TGTGCCAGCAGCTTACTCGGGGAGCTGTTTTTT. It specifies CASSLLGELFF.

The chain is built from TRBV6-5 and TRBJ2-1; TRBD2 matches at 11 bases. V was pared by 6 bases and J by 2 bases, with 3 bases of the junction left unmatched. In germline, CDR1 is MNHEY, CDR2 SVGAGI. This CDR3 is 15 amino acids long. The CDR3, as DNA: TGTGCCAGCAGGGTGACTAGCGGGGCCTACAATGAGCAGTTCTTC. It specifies CASRVTSGAYNEQFF.